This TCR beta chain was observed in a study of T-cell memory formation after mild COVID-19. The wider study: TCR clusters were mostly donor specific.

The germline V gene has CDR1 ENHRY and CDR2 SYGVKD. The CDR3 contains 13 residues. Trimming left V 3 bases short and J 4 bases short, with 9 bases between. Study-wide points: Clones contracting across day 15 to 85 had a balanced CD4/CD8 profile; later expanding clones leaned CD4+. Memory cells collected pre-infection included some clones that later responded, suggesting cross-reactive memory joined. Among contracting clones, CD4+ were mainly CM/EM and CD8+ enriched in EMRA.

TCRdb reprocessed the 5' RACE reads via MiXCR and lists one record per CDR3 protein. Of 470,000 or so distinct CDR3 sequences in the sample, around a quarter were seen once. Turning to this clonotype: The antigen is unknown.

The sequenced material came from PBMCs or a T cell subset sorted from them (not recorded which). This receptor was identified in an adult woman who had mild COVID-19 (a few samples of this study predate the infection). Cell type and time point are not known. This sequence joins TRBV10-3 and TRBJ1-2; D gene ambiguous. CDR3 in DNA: TGTGCCATCAGTGAAGGGTCTTTCTATGGCTACACCTTC. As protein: CAISEGSFYGYTF.